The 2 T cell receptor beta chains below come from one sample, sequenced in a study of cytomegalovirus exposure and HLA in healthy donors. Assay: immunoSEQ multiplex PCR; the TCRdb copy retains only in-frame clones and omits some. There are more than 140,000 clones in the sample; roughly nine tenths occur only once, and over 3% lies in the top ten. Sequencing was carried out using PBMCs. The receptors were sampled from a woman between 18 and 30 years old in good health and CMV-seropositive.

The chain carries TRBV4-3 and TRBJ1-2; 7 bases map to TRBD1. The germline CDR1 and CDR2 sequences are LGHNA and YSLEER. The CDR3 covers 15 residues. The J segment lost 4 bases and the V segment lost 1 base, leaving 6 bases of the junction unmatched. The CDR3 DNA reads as TGCGCCAGCAGCCAAGGGAACGACAGGGTCTATGGCTACACCTTC. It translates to CASSQGNDRVYGYTF.

CDR3 DNA: TGTGCCAGCAGCCGCGGGTATAGCACAGATACGCAGTATTTT. Encoded protein: CASSRGYSTDTQYF. This chain uses TRBV14 with TRBJ2-3, with a weak D call TRBD2 (5 bases). In germline, CDR1 is SGHDN, CDR2 FVKESK. The CDR3 length is 14 residues. V was shortened by 4 bases and J by 0 bases, with 8 bases between the two germline ends.